This TCR beta chain was sequenced during a study of T cells in Graves' hyperthyroidism and ophthalmopathy. Findings and caveats of the study: Peripheral blood also featured most of the thyroid clonotypes expanded above 0.001.

Researchers amplified the TCR beta CDR3 regions from RNA transcripts. HTBI primers were used for first-round RT-PCR of the TCR CDR3. From the multiplex PCR reads, TCRdb called clonotypes with MiXCR, one entry per CDR3 protein. The sample includes more than 450,000 distinct CDR3 sequences, 11% to 15% of them seen just once. Uncontrolled infection, other autoimmune disease, pregnancy or lactation barred patients from enrollment. Orbital computed tomography, thyroid ultrasound, serum thyroxine and TRAb, and clinical symptoms together informed the diagnoses. The authors obtained PBMCs from 10 ml of fresh peripheral blood. This clonotype was observed at least ten times. The antigen remains undetermined. Per the germline V gene, CDR1 is GTSNPN and CDR2 is SVGIG (reference sequence). There are 11 residues in the CDR3. Trimming removed 2 bases from V and 8 bases from J, with 7 bases in between.

The V and J genes are TRBV30 and TRBJ2-1, with D unclear. The TCR comes from a woman between 35 and 50 years old with Graves' hyperthyroidism. Sequencing input: blood. CDR3 nucleotides: TGTGCCTGGAGTCAGTCCGATGAGCAGTTCTTC. Translating gives CAWSQSDEQFF.